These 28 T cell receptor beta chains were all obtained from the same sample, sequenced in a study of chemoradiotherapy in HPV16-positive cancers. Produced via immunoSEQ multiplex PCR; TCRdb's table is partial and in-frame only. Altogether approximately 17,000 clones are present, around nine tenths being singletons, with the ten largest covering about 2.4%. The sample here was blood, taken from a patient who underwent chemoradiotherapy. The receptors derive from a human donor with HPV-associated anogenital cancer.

DNA of the CDR3: TGTGCCAGCAGCCCCTTTGGGGCAGGCCTCCTCTCCTACGAGCAGTACTTC. Translating gives CASSPFGAGLLSYEQYF. The chain carries TRBV14 and TRBJ2-7; weak D call: TRBD1 (5 bases). This CDR3 comprises 17 residues. Trimming removed 4 bases from V and 0 bases from J, with 19 bases in between. The germline gives CDR1 SGHDN, CDR2 FVKESK.

The CDR3 loop is CASSWGQGYNEQFF. CDR3 sequence (DNA): TGTGCCAGCAGCTGGGGACAGGGGTACAATGAGCAGTTCTTC. The chain joins TRBV27 to TRBJ2-1, with 10 bases fitting TRBD1. The germline V gene encodes CDR1 MNHEY and CDR2 SMNVEV (reference sequence). This CDR3 spans 14 amino acids. Unmatched junction bases numbered 3, after V lost 6 bases and J lost 4 bases.

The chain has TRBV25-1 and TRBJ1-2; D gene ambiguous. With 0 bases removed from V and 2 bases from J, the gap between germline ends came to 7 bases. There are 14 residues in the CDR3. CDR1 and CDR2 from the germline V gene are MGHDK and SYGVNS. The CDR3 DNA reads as TGTGCCAGCAGTGAATATGGACTGAACTATGGCTACACCTTC. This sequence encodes CASSEYGLNYGYTF.

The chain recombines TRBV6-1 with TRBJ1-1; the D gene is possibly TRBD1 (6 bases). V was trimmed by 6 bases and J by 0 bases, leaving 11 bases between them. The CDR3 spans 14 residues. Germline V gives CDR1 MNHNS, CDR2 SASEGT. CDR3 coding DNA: TGTGCCAGCAGCGAAACAGGGCTGAACACTGAAGCTTTCTTT. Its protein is CASSETGLNTEAFF.

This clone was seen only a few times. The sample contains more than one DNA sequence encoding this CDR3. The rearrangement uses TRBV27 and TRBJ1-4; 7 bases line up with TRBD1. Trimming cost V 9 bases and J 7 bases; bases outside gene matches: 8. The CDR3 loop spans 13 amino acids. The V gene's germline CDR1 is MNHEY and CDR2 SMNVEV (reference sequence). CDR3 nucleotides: TGTGCCAGTTCTCGACAGGGCCGTGAAAAACTGTTTTTT. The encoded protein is CASSRQGREKLFF.

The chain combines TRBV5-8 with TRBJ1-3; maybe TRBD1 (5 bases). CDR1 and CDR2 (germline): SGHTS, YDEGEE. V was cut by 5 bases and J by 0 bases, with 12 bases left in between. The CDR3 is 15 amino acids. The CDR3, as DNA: TGTGCCAGCAGTATCCCGAGGGGCTCTGGAAACACCATATATTTT. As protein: CASSIPRGSGNTIYF.

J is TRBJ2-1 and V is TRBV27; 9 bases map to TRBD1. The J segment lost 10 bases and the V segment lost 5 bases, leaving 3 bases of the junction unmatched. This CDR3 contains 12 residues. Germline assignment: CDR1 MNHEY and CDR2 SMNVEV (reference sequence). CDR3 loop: CASSPGQGEQFF. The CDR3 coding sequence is TGTGCCAGCAGTCCGGGACAGGGAGAGCAGTTCTTC.

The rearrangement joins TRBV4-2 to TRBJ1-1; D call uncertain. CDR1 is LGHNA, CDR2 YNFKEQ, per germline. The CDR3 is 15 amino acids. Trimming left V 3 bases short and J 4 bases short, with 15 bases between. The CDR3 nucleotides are TGTGCCAGCAGCCACGATCGGGCGACGAGCACTGAAGCTTTCTTT. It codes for CASSHDRATSTEAFF.

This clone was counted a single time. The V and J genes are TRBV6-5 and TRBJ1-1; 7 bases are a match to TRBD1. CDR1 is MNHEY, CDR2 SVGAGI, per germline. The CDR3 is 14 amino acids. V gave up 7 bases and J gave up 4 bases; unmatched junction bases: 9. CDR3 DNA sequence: TGTGCCAGCATCATCTGGGCAGGGGGCACTGAAGCTTTCTTT. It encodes CASIIWAGGTEAFF.

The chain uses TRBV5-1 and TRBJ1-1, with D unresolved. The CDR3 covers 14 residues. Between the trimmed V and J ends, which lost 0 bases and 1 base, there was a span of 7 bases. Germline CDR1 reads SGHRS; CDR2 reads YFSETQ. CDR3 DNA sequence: TGCGCCAGCAGCTTGGGGCATCGGAACACTGAAGCTTTCTTT. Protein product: CASSLGHRNTEAFF.

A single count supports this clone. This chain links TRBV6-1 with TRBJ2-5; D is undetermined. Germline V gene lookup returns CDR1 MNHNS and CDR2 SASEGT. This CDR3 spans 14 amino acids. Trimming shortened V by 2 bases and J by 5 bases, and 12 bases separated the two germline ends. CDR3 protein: CASSELQSWETQYF. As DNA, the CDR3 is TGTGCCAGCAGTGAATTACAGAGTTGGGAGACCCAGTACTTC.

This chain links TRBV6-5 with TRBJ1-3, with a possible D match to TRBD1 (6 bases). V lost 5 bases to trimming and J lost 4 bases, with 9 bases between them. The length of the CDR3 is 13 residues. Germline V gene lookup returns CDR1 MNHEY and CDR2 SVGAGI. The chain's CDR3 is CASSNRAGNTIYF. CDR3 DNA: TGTGCCAGCAGTAACAGGGCGGGAAACACCATATATTTT.

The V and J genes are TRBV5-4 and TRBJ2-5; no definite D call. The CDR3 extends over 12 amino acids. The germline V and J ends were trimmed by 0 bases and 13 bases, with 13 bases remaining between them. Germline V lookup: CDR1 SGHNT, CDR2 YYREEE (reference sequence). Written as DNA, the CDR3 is TGTGCCAGCAGCTTGGAGTCGGAGCCCCGGTACTTC. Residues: CASSLESEPRYF.

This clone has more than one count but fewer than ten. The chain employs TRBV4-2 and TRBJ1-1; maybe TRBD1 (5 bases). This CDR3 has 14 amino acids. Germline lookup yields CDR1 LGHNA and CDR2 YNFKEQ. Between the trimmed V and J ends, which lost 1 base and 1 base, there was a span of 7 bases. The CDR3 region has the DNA TGTGCCAGCAGCCAAGTCCAGGGGAACACTGAAGCTTTCTTT. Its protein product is CASSQVQGNTEAFF.

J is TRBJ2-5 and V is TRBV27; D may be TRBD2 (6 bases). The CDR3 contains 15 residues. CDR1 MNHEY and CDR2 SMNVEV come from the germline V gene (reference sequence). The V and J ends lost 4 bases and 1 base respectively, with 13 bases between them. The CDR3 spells CASSSSAGSQETQYF. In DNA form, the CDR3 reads TGTGCCAGCAGTTCCTCCGCGGGGTCCCAAGAGACCCAGTACTTC.

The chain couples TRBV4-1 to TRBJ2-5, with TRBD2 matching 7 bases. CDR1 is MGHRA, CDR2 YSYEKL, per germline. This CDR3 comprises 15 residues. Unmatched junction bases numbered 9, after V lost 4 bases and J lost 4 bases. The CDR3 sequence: CASSLSGARGETQYF. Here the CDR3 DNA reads TGCGCCAGCAGCCTAAGCGGGGCTAGGGGAGAGACCCAGTACTTC.

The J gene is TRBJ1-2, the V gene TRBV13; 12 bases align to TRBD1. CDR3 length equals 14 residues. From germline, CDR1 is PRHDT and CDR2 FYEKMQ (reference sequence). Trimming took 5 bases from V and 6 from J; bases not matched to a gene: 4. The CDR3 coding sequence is TGTGCCAGCAGCCGGGGACAGGGGGCCAATGGCTACACCTTC. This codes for CASSRGQGANGYTF.

This CDR3 reads CASSPGAAGEQYF. The DNA of the CDR3 is TGCGCCAGCAGCCCTGGAGCGGCGGGCGAGCAGTACTTC. V and J are TRBV5-1 and TRBJ2-7, with D tentatively TRBD2 (5 bases). The CDR3 is 13 residues long. Deletions cut 4 bases from V and 6 bases from J, with 14 bases between. Germline V gene data show CDR1 as SGHRS and CDR2 as YFSETQ.

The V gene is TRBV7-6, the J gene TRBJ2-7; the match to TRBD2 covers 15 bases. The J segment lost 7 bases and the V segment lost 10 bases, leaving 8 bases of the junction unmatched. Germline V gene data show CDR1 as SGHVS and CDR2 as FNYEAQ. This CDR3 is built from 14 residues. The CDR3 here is CAISGGLAGGEQYF. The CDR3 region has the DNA TGTGCCATCAGTGGGGGACTAGCGGGAGGAGAGCAGTACTTC.

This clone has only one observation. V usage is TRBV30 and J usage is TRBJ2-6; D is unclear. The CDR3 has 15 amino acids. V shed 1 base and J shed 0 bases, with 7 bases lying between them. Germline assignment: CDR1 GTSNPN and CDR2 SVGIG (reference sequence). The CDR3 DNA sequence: TGTGCCTGGAGTGCAGACATCTCTGGGGCCAACGTCCTGACTTTC. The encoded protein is CAWSADISGANVLTF.

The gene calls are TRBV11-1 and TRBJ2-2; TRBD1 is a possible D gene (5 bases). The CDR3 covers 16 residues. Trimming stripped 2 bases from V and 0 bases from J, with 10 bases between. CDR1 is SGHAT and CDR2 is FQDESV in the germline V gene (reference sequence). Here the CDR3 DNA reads TGTGCCAGCAGCTTATGGGGCGGTTCGAACACCGGGGAGCTGTTTTTT. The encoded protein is CASSLWGGSNTGELFF.

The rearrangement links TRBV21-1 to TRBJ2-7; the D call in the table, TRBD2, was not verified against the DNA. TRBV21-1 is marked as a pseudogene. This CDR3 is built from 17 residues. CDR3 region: CASSKGGFPFSSYEQYF. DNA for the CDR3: TGTGCCAGCAGCAAAGGAGGGTTTCCCTTTAGCTCCTACGAGCAGTACTTC.

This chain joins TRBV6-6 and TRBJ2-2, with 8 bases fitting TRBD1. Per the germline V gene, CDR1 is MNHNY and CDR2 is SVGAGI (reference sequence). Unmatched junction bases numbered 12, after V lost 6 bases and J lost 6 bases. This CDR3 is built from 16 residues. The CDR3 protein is CASRPAGTGSAGELFF. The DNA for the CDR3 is TGTGCCAGCAGACCAGCCGGGACAGGTAGCGCCGGGGAGCTGTTTTTT.

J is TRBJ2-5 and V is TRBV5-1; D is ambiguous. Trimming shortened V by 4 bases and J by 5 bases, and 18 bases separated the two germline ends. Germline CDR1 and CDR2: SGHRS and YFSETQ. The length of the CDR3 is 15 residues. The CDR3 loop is CASSASGYAVETQYF. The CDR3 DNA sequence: TGCGCCAGCAGCGCGTCAGGCTATGCTGTGGAGACCCAGTACTTC.

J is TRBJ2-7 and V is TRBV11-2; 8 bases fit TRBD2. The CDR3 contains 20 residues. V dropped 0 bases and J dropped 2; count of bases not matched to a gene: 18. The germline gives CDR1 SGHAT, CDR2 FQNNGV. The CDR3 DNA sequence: TGTGCCAGCAGCTTAGATGGGTTTAGCGGGGCGGGAGTAGGGACCTACGAGCAGTACTTC. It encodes CASSLDGFSGAGVGTYEQYF.

The chain's CDR3 is CASSEGEGAGYTF. CDR3 bases: TGTGCCAGCAGTGAAGGGGAGGGGGCCGGCTACACCTTC. The rearrangement joins TRBV6-1 to TRBJ1-2, with TRBD1 matching 7 bases. The V segment lost 1 base and the J segment 8 bases; nucleotides outside the gene matches: 4. The CDR3 is 13 residues long. CDR1 MNHNS and CDR2 SASEGT come from the germline V gene.

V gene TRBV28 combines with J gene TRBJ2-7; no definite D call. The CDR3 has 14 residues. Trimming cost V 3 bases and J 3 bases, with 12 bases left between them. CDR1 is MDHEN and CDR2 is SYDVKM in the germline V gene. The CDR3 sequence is CASSLASLGYEQYF. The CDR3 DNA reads TGTGCCAGCAGTTTGGCTAGTCTGGGCTACGAGCAGTACTTC.

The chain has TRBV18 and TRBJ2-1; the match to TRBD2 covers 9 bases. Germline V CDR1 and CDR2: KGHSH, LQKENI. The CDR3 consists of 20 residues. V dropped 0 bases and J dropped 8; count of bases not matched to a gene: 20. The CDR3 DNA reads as TGTGCCAGCTCACCACCGACATGGCTGGCGGGAGGGCCCACTCCCGATGAGCAGTTCTTC. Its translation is CASSPPTWLAGGPTPDEQFF. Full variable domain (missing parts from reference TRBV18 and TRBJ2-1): NAGVMQNPRHLVRRRGQEARLRCSPMKGHSHVYWYRQLPEEGLKFMVYLQKENIIDESGMPKERFSAEFPKEGPSILRIQQVVRGDSAAYFCASSPPTWLAGGPTPDEQFFGPGTRLTVL.